The rows below give T cell receptor beta chains drawn from one sample of a study of blood T cell repertoires in COVID-19. Clones were read by immunoSEQ multiplex PCR, and TCRdb kept only the in-frame ones, dropping some. The sample contains some 200,000 clones, about 85% of which appear only once. The source material was peripheral blood. The receptors here all came from a woman aged 55-70 years with acute or convalescent COVID-19. CDR3s include the opening cysteine and the closing phenylalanine or tryptophan. D genes are given only for firm matches. Clone size is not always given. Where it is, it says once, few, many or a class for expanded clones.

V	D	size	J	DNA	CDR3
TRBV14	NA	NA	TRBJ2-1	TGTGCCAGCAGCCAAGTCGGGCTAGCGAGGGTGAATGAGCAGTTCTTC	CASSQVGLARVNEQFF
TRBV4-1	TRBD1	NA	TRBJ1-5	TGCGCCAGCAGCCGTATACAGGGGGCCGGACAGCCCCAGCATTTT	CASSRIQGAGQPQHF
TRBV18	TRBD2	once	TRBJ2-3	TGTGCCAGCTCACTTTGGACTAGCGGGAGCAGTGGAGATACGCAGTATTTT	CASSLWTSGSSGDTQYF
TRBV10-3	TRBD2	few	TRBJ2-3	TGTGCCATCAGCGGGACTAGCGGGGCTAGCACAGATACGCAGTATTTT	CAISGTSGASTDTQYF
TRBV14	NA	NA	TRBJ1-6	TGTGCCAGCAGCCAAGAGGGAGGGCCGTCACCCCTCCACTTT	CASSQEGGPSPLHF
TRBV28	TRBD1	NA	TRBJ2-7	TGTGCCAGCCGACAGGGAGAATACGAGCAGTACTTC	CASRQGEYEQYF
TRBV30	TRBD1	NA	TRBJ1-3	TGTGCCTGGAGTGTAGGGGGCTCCTCTGGAAACACCATATATTTT	CAWSVGGSSGNTIYF
TRBV11-3	NA	NA	TRBJ1-1	TGTGCCAGCAGCTTAGACCAGGGAGGGCGAGCTTTCTTT	CASSLDQGGRAFF
TRBV7-2	NA	medium-sized	TRBJ1-5	TGTGCCAGCAGCTTACACAGTAATAGCAATCAGCCCCAGCATTTT	CASSLHSNSNQPQHF
TRBV27	NA	NA	TRBJ2-7	TGTGCCAGCAGTACCAGGGGTTCCTACGAGCAGTACTTC	CASSTRGSYEQYF
TRBV6-2/TRBV6-3	NA	NA	TRBJ1-1	TGTGCCAGCAGTTACCGAGGGAAGCTAAACACTGAAGCTTTCTTT	CASSYRGKLNTEAFF
TRBV6-7	TRBD1	NA	TRBJ1-2	TGTAGGCCAGGGACAGATGGATTAGGTGGCTACACCTTC	CRPGTDGLGGYTF